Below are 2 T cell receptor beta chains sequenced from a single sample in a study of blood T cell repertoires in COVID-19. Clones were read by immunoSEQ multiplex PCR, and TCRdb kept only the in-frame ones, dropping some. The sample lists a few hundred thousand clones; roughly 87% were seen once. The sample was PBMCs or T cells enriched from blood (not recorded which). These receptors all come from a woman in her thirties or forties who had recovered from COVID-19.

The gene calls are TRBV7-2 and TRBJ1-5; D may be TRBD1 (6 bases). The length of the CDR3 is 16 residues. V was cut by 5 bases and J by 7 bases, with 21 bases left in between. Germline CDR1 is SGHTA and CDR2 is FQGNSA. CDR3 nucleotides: TGTGCCAGCAGCCCCCTCTTAGGGCAGGGGCGGCAGCCCCAGCATTTT. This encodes CASSPLLGQGRQPQHF.

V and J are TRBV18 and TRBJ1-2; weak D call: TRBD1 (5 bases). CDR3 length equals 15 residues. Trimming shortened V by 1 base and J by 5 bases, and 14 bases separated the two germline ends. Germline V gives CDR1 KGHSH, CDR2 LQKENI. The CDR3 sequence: CASSPRQGEGYGYTF. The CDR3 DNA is TGTGCCAGCTCACCACGCCAGGGTGAAGGGTATGGCTACACCTTC.